One sample yielded the 23 T cell receptor beta chains listed below, sequenced in a study of beta chain features in type 1 diabetes. General study findings and limits: Moderate yet significant TCRB CDR3 shortening was seen in Type 1 diabetes patients in all four CD4+ subsets.

Every bit of the isolated RNA underwent reverse transcription, so sequencing read expressed TCRB transcripts. This table comes from immunoSEQ multiplex PCR, and its TCRdb copy is limited to in-frame clones, with some not included. The sample shows 150,000 to 200,000 clones, about 9% of them seen only once. No antigen has been assigned to these receptors. The sample comprised central memory CD4+ T cells from blood. Receptors originate from a woman aged 18-29 years with type 1 diabetes.

V gene TRBV5-1 combines with J gene TRBJ1-2, with unresolved D. CDR1 is SGHRS and CDR2 is YFSETQ in the germline V gene. Trimming removed 4 bases at V and 5 bases at J, with 18 bases between. The CDR3 covers 15 residues. The CDR3 DNA reads as TGCGCCAGCAGCCAACCTCAGGCAGGCCTTTATGGCTACACCTTC. Its translation is CASSQPQAGLYGYTF.

The genes are TRBV7-2 and TRBJ2-1; TRBD1 aligns across 9 bases. This CDR3 contains 13 residues. CDR1 and CDR2 (germline): SGHTA, FQGNSA. With V trimmed by 4 bases and J by 8 bases, 3 bases remained unmatched. The CDR3 nucleotides are TGTGCCAGCAGCTCCGACAGGGGGGATGAGCAGTTCTTC. Residues: CASSSDRGDEQFF.

This clone has a handful of counts. The chain links TRBV10-3 to TRBJ1-1; 7 nucleotides match TRBD1. Germline CDR1 is ENHRY and CDR2 is SYGVKD. This CDR3 spans 14 amino acids. After removal of 8 bases from V and 10 bases from J, the junction contained 16 bases not matched to a gene. CDR3 loop: CAISDEGGASRAFF. As DNA, the CDR3 is TGTGCCATCTCGGATGAAGGGGGCGCCTCAAGAGCTTTCTTT.

Regarding this clone: Other DNA sequences within the sample encode an identical CDR3. The rearrangement uses TRBV19 and TRBJ1-2; 8 bases agree with TRBD1. The CDR3 spans 13 residues. Germline CDR1 LNHDA, CDR2 SQIVND (reference sequence). Trimming at V came to 5 bases and at J to 5 bases, leaving 4 bases not matched to a gene. CDR3 nucleotides: TGTGCCAGTAGTCCAACAGGGGGTTATGGCTACACCTTC. It specifies CASSPTGGYGYTF.

This clone was picked up a small number of times. Other DNA sequences in the sample encode the same CDR3. V gene TRBV11-2 combines with J gene TRBJ1-1, with 9 bases matching TRBD1. The CDR3 has 14 residues. Germline CDR1 SGHAT, CDR2 FQNNGV. The V segment lost 5 bases and the J segment 5 bases; nucleotides outside the gene matches: 6. The CDR3 DNA reads as TGTGCCAGCAGCCCCCCCGACAGGGGGACTGAAGCTTTCTTT. This gives the protein CASSPPDRGTEAFF. The entire variable domain, with the rest obtained from reference TRBV11-2 and TRBJ1-1, is as follows: EAGVAQSPRYKIIEKRQSVAFWCNPISGHATLYWYQQILGQGPKLLIQFQNNGVVDDSQLPKDRFSAERLKGVDSTLKIQPAKLEDSAVYLCASSPPDRGTEAFFGQGTRLTVV.

The chain is built from TRBV7-2 and TRBJ2-7, with TRBD1 matching 7 bases. This CDR3 is built from 14 residues. CDR1 and CDR2 from the germline V gene are SGHTA and FQGNSA. The V segment lost 5 bases and the J segment 4 bases; nucleotides outside the gene matches: 8. The CDR3 region has the DNA TGTGCCAGCAGCGCTTGGACAGGACCTTACGAGCAGTACTTC. Translating it yields CASSAWTGPYEQYF. Together with reference TRBV7-2 and TRBJ2-7, the CDR3 gives the full variable domain: GAGVSQSPSNKVTEKGKDVELRCDPISGHTALYWYRQSLGQGLEFLIYFQGNSAPDKSGLPSDRFSAERTGGSVSTLTIQRTQQEDSAVYLCASSAWTGPYEQYFGPGTRLTVT.

The table lists this clone with a few counts. The chain has TRBV2 and TRBJ1-5; no reliable D call. Per the germline V gene, CDR1 is SNHLY and CDR2 is FYNNEI. Deletions cut 3 bases from V and 7 bases from J, with 19 bases between. This CDR3 is built from 16 residues. The CDR3 region is CASSDFLSASGQPQHF. The DNA for the CDR3 is TGTGCCAGCAGTGATTTCTTATCAGCTAGCGGCCAGCCCCAGCATTTT.

As DNA, the CDR3 is TGCGCCAGCAGCGAGGGGACAGGGGAAGGTTCACCCCTCCACTTT. As protein: CASSEGTGEGSPLHF. The gene calls are TRBV5-1 and TRBJ1-6; 10 bases align to TRBD1. Germline CDR1 reads SGHRS; CDR2 reads YFSETQ. This CDR3 is 15 amino acids long. V shed 4 bases and J 9 bases; nucleotides not matched to a gene: 7.

The chain is built from TRBV6-6 and TRBJ2-6, with a tentative D call TRBD2 (7 bases). Trimming took 10 bases from V and 2 from J, leaving 18 bases between them. This CDR3 region has 16 residues. Per germline, CDR1 MNHNY and CDR2 SVGAGI (reference sequence). CDR3 amino acids: CAIRGSGVAGANVLTF. Here the CDR3 DNA reads TGTGCCATTAGGGGGAGCGGGGTGGCTGGGGCCAACGTCCTGACTTTC.

This clone was counted between two and nine times. The CDR3 region is CAWTLANTGELFF. The CDR3 DNA reads as TGTGCCTGGACGCTAGCGAACACCGGGGAGCTGTTTTTT. The gene calls are TRBV30 and TRBJ2-2; D gene unclear. The CDR3 runs to 13 residues. Trimming removed 4 bases at V and 0 bases at J, with 6 bases between. Germline CDR1 and CDR2: GTSNPN and SVGIG (reference sequence). The complete variable domain, with remaining parts taken from reference TRBV30 and TRBJ2-2, reads SQTIHQWPATLVQPVGSPLSLECTVEGTSNPNLYWYRQAAGRGLQLLFYSVGIGQISSEVPQNLSASRPQDRQFILSSKKLLLSDSGFYLCAWTLANTGELFFGEGSRLTVL.

The chain carries TRBV4-3 and TRBJ1-5, with 8 bases lining up with TRBD1. The CDR3 covers 19 residues. Germline CDR1 reads LGHNA; CDR2 reads YSLEER. Unmatched junction bases numbered 15, after V lost 0 bases and J lost 5 bases. The CDR3 loop is CASSQDLIRGTGLHQPQHF. CDR3 nucleotide sequence: TGCGCCAGCAGCCAAGATCTGATAAGAGGGACAGGCCTACATCAGCCCCAGCATTTT.

This chain uses TRBV4-3 with TRBJ2-1; D uncertain. This CDR3 region has 16 residues. V gave up 1 base and J gave up 2 bases, with 12 bases separating them. Per germline, CDR1 LGHNA and CDR2 YSLEER. CDR3 DNA sequence: TGCGCCAGCAGCCAAGCGAAGGCAGGAACCTACAATGAGCAGTTCTTC. Protein: CASSQAKAGTYNEQFF.

The rearrangement uses TRBV5-1 and TRBJ1-2, with 7 bases lining up with TRBD1. This CDR3 spans 13 amino acids. After removal of 4 bases from V and 5 bases from J, the junction contained 5 bases not matched to a gene. Germline lookup yields CDR1 SGHRS and CDR2 YFSETQ. The CDR3 is CASSTGTDYGYTF. As DNA, the CDR3 is TGCGCCAGCAGCACCGGGACAGATTATGGCTACACCTTC.

This clone was seen ten or more times. The genes are TRBV10-3 and TRBJ2-1; 9 bases agree with TRBD1. V lost 7 bases to trimming and J lost 8 bases; unmatched junction nucleotides: 9. The V gene's germline CDR1 is ENHRY and CDR2 SYGVKD. The CDR3 spans 14 residues. CDR3 residues: CAITPGQGIHEQFF. Here the CDR3 DNA reads TGTGCCATCACCCCGGGACAGGGTATCCATGAGCAGTTCTTC.

This rearrangement joins TRBV28 to TRBJ1-2; a weak D match, TRBD1 (6 bases). Per the germline V gene, CDR1 is MDHEN and CDR2 is SYDVKM. The CDR3 runs to 15 residues. V was trimmed by 5 bases and J by 8 bases, leaving 21 bases between them. CDR3 sequence: CASSPGDRDMGGYTF. The CDR3 DNA is TGTGCCAGCAGTCCTGGAGATCGGGACATGGGGGGCTACACCTTC.

This clone was counted a few times. The genes are TRBV4-2 and TRBJ2-2; 7 bases align to TRBD2. V trimming: 1 base; J trimming: 3 bases; junction bases outside the gene matches: 8. This CDR3 has 17 amino acids. CDR1 is LGHNA, CDR2 YNFKEQ, per germline. Written as DNA, the CDR3 is TGTGCCAGCAGCCAAGGCAATGGAGCGGGATACACCGGGGAGCTGTTTTTT. Translating gives CASSQGNGAGYTGELFF.

This clone has more than one count but fewer than ten. The chain links TRBV5-4 to TRBJ2-3; 7 bases are shared with TRBD1. The germline V gene encodes CDR1 SGHNT and CDR2 YYREEE (reference sequence). J gave up 0 bases and V 4 bases, and 2 bases lay outside the gene matches. CDR3 length: 14 amino acids. This chain's CDR3 is CASSQGQSTDTQYF. The CDR3 DNA follows: TGTGCCAGCAGCCAGGGACAGAGCACAGATACGCAGTATTTT. Full variable domain (outside the CDR3, taken from reference TRBV5-4 and TRBJ2-3): ETGVTQSPTHLIKTRGQQVTLRCSSQSGHNTVSWYQQALGQGPQFIFQYYREEENGRGNFPPRFSGLQFPNYSSELNVNALELDDSALYLCASSQGQSTDTQYFGPGTRLTVL.

This clone was seen only a few times. The V gene is TRBV7-9, the J gene TRBJ2-3; D call uncertain. CDR3 length: 9 amino acids. The V gene's germline CDR1 is SEHNR and CDR2 FQNEAQ (reference sequence). V gave up 5 bases and J gave up 13 bases, with 7 bases separating them. The CDR3 loop reads CASSVIEYF. DNA for the CDR3: TGTGCCAGCAGCGTCATAGAGTATTTT.

In the case of this clone: One junction end disagrees with the germline gene, perhaps due to a read error. The chain employs TRBV18 and TRBJ2-2, with 9 bases aligning to TRBD1. Germline V lookup: CDR1 KGHSH, CDR2 LQKENI. The CDR3 contains 15 residues. The CDR3 sequence: CASSEGTGTTEELFF. Written as DNA, the CDR3 is TGTGCCAGCTCAGAAGGGACAGGGACCACCGAGGAGCTGTTTTTT.

This clone occurred a few times. The V gene is TRBV28, the J gene TRBJ2-3, with D maybe TRBD2 (5 bases). V was cut by 5 bases and J by 6 bases, with 12 bases left in between. This CDR3 region has 13 residues. Germline V CDR1 and CDR2: MDHEN, SYDVKM. The chain's CDR3 is CASSPPPSDTQYF. DNA for the CDR3: TGTGCCAGCAGTCCCCCTCCTAGCGATACGCAGTATTTT.

In this sample, this clone turned up a few times. The chain combines TRBV25-1 with TRBJ1-2, with D possibly matching TRBD1 (6 bases). Deletions cut 2 bases from V and 4 bases from J, with 17 bases between. CDR1 MGHDK and CDR2 SYGVNS come from the germline V gene. The CDR3 length is 16 residues. The CDR3: CASSESVGRGIYGYTF. The CDR3 bases are TGTGCCAGCAGTGAAAGTGTGGGCAGGGGCATCTATGGCTACACCTTC.

V is TRBV28 and J is TRBJ2-1; perhaps TRBD2 as D (6 bases). The germline CDR1 and CDR2 sequences are MDHEN and SYDVKM. CDR3 length: 15 amino acids. V was clipped by 5 bases and J by 1 base, with 12 bases between them. The chain's CDR3 is CASSETSMSYNEQFF. CDR3 nucleotide sequence: TGTGCCAGCAGTGAGACTAGTATGTCCTACAATGAGCAGTTCTTC.

The chain joins TRBV7-9 to TRBJ1-1; D gene uncertain. This CDR3 comprises 14 residues. Trimming stripped 5 bases from V and 3 bases from J, with 13 bases between. Per germline, CDR1 SEHNR and CDR2 FQNEAQ (reference sequence). The CDR3 DNA follows: TGTGCCAGCAGCCTATTTTCGGTCGACACTGAAGCTTTCTTT. Translated: CASSLFSVDTEAFF.